One and the same sample provided the 26 T cell receptor beta chains below, sequenced in a study of blood T cell repertoires in COVID-19. Assay: immunoSEQ multiplex PCR; the TCRdb copy retains only in-frame clones and omits some. This sample yields 150,000 to 250,000 clones, of which approximately 94% are seen a single time; around 0.8% belongs to the top ten. The specimen was peripheral blood. The receptors stem from a man in his thirties or forties with COVID-19, enrolled during active disease.

The CDR3 sequence: CSASFGGANTGELFF. CDR3 nucleotide sequence: TGCAGTGCTAGTTTTGGGGGGGCGAACACCGGGGAGCTGTTTTTT. V and J are TRBV20-1 and TRBJ2-2, with 7 bases fitting TRBD2. The CDR3 spans 15 residues. The germline V gene encodes CDR1 DFQATT and CDR2 SNEGSKA (reference sequence). J was trimmed by 0 bases and V by 3 bases; bases with no gene match: 4.

The chain has TRBV6-5 and TRBJ1-1, with TRBD1 matching over 8 bases. V lost 6 bases and J lost 1; bases outside the gene matches: 4. The CDR3 sequence is 14 residues long. The germline V gene has CDR1 MNHEY and CDR2 SVGAGI. The CDR3 DNA follows: TGTGCCAGCAGCTCACAGGGGGGGAACACTGAAGCTTTCTTT. Translated: CASSSQGGNTEAFF.

The rearrangement uses TRBV4-1 and TRBJ1-6; D gene uncertain. The CDR3 has 17 residues. Germline values: CDR1 MGHRA, CDR2 YSYEKL. The V gene lost 4 bases and the J gene lost 8 bases, with 21 bases spanning the gap. The CDR3 bases are TGCGCCAGCAGCCGAGGGATGGCAGCAAGTCTTGATTCACCCCTCCACTTT. This encodes CASSRGMAASLDSPLHF.

The genes are TRBV10-2 and TRBJ2-1, with 9 nucleotides matching TRBD2. CDR1 and CDR2 (germline): WSHSY, SAAADI. The V segment lost 4 bases and the J segment 1 base; nucleotides outside the gene matches: 2. The CDR3 has 15 residues. Here the CDR3 DNA reads TGCGCCAGCAGTGCGACTAGCGGATCCTACAATGAGCAGTTCTTC. Protein: CASSATSGSYNEQFF.

The chain joins TRBV19 to TRBJ2-3; TRBD2 matches at 8 bases. Germline trimming cut 8 bases from V and 1 base from J; bases unmatched to any gene: 8. This CDR3 has 15 residues. Germline lookup yields CDR1 LNHDA and CDR2 SQIVND (reference sequence). In DNA form, the CDR3 reads TGTGCCAGTCGCCGGACTAGCTTTCGCACAGATACGCAGTATTTT. Its protein is CASRRTSFRTDTQYF.

The chain employs TRBV19 and TRBJ1-1, with 8 bases identical to TRBD1. The length of the CDR3 is 16 residues. In germline, CDR1 is LNHDA, CDR2 SQIVND (reference sequence). With V trimmed by 5 bases and J by 6 bases, 14 bases remained unmatched. The CDR3 is CASSDFWTGLAAEAFF. The CDR3 bases are TGTGCCAGTAGTGATTTTTGGACAGGGCTCGCGGCTGAAGCTTTCTTT.

The chain recombines TRBV3-1 (or the pseudogene TRBV3-2) with TRBJ1-1, with no clear D. The CDR3 extends over 15 amino acids. Deletions cut 6 bases from V and 4 bases from J, with 18 bases between. Germline CDR1 LGHDT, CDR2 YNNKEL (reference sequence). CDR3 residues: CASSTTATSGTEAFF. In DNA, the CDR3 is TGTGCCAGCAGTACTACGGCAACCTCGGGCACTGAAGCTTTCTTT.

The chain couples TRBV4-1 to TRBJ1-1; a weak D match, TRBD1 (5 bases). Deletions cut 4 bases from V and 1 base from J, with 19 bases between. The CDR3 has 17 amino acids. CDR1 is MGHRA and CDR2 is YSYEKL in the germline V gene. The CDR3 nucleotides are TGCGCCAGCAGCCTAAAAAAACAGGAAACACCGAACACTGAAGCTTTCTTT. Translated, it gives CASSLKKQETPNTEAFF.

V gene TRBV12-5 combines with J gene TRBJ1-2, with TRBD1 matching 7 bases. The CDR3 covers 16 residues. V gave up 1 base and J gave up 1 base; unmatched junction bases: 6. Germline assignment: CDR1 LGHNT and CDR2 FRNRAP. The CDR3 nucleotides are TGTGCTAGTGGTTTGGGGACGGGACAGAGTAACTATGGCTACACCTTC. This translates into CASGLGTGQSNYGYTF.

This clone was observed a few times. This chain links TRBV7-9 with TRBJ2-2; 7 positions match TRBD1. V lost 5 bases and J lost 0; bases outside the gene matches: 6. The CDR3 runs 16 residues. Germline V gene sequence: CDR1 SEHNR, CDR2 FQNEAQ (reference sequence). The CDR3 spells CASSPGGTANTGELFF. The CDR3 region has the DNA TGTGCCAGCAGCCCTGGTGGGACAGCGAACACCGGGGAGCTGTTTTTT.

The chain uses TRBV28 and TRBJ1-1; D call uncertain. This CDR3 spans 11 amino acids. V lost 6 bases to trimming and J lost 3 bases, with 5 bases between them. Germline CDR1 reads MDHEN; CDR2 reads SYDVKM. The CDR3 DNA is TGTGCCAGCAGATCCTACACTGAAGCTTTCTTT. The encoded protein is CASRSYTEAFF.

The chain links TRBV3-1 (or the pseudogene TRBV3-2) to TRBJ2-7; TRBD1 aligns across 9 bases. The CDR3 has 15 amino acids. Germline CDR1 and CDR2: LGHDT and YNNKEL (reference sequence). Germline trimming cut 1 base from V and 2 bases from J; bases unmatched to any gene: 3. The CDR3: CASSQGGTGTYEQYF. In DNA form, the CDR3 reads TGTGCCAGCAGCCAAGGGGGGACAGGGACCTACGAGCAGTACTTC.

V usage is TRBV28 and J usage is TRBJ2-7; possible D gene TRBD2, 6 bases. CDR1 is MDHEN and CDR2 is SYDVKM in the germline V gene. The CDR3 is made up of 14 amino acids. V was shortened by 6 bases and J by 4 bases, with 16 bases between the two germline ends. This CDR3 reads CASSLGGFSYEQYF. The CDR3 DNA reads as TGTGCCAGCAGCTTGGGGGGTTTTAGTTACGAGCAGTACTTC.

The V call is TRBV6-5, the J call TRBJ1-2; D gene uncertain. Looked up from germline, CDR1 is MNHEY and CDR2 is SVGAGI. The CDR3 covers 14 residues. The V end was cut by 5 bases, the J end by 0 bases, with 10 bases between. CDR3 coding DNA: TGTGCCAGCAGTCCCGGAGGAGCTAACTATGGCTACACCTTC. Translated, it gives CASSPGGANYGYTF.

Remarks on this clone: Other DNA sequences of this sample code for an identical CDR3. The chain joins TRBV7-2 to TRBJ2-5; D gene uncertain. CDR1 and CDR2 (germline): SGHTA, FQGNSA. CDR3 length equals 12 residues. The V gene lost 5 bases and the J gene lost 0 bases, with 4 bases spanning the gap. The DNA of the CDR3 is TGTGCCAGCAGCCCCTACCAAGAGACCCAGTACTTC. Translating gives CASSPYQETQYF.

This chain uses TRBV5-4 with TRBJ2-5, with unresolved D. The CDR3 length is 11 residues. Germline assignment: CDR1 SGHNT and CDR2 YYREEE (reference sequence). V was trimmed by 2 bases and J by 6 bases, leaving 5 bases between them. The CDR3 nucleotides read TGTGCCAGCAGCTTTGAGAAGACCCAGTACTTC. This gives the protein CASSFEKTQYF.

This chain links TRBV7-3 with TRBJ2-5, with D perhaps TRBD1 (5 bases). CDR1 and CDR2 (germline): SGHTA, FQGTGA. The CDR3 runs 15 residues. V shed 1 base and J shed 5 bases, with 14 bases lying between them. CDR3: CASSLRAREGETQYF. Written as DNA, the CDR3 is TGTGCCAGCAGCTTAAGGGCCAGGGAAGGGGAGACCCAGTACTTC.

The chain joins TRBV6-5 to TRBJ1-1, with TRBD1 as a possible D gene (5 bases). V lost 2 bases and J lost 4, with 11 bases in between. CDR3 length equals 14 residues. Germline assignment: CDR1 MNHEY and CDR2 SVGAGI. In DNA form, the CDR3 reads TGTGCCAGCAGTTACGGCAGGGCGTCCACTGAAGCTTTCTTT. This encodes CASSYGRASTEAFF.

The chain joins TRBV2 to TRBJ1-5; 9 nucleotides agree with TRBD1. CDR1 and CDR2 (germline): SNHLY, FYNNEI. J was trimmed by 7 bases and V by 1 base; bases with no gene match: 5. The CDR3 has 15 amino acids. This chain's CDR3 is CASSEDGQGSQPQHF. The CDR3 coding sequence is TGTGCCAGCAGTGAAGACGGACAGGGGTCCCAGCCCCAGCATTTT.

V gene TRBV18 combines with J gene TRBJ2-2; 10 nucleotides agree with TRBD2. CDR3 length: 17 amino acids. The V gene end was trimmed by 3 bases and the J gene end by 8 bases; junction bases not matched to a gene: 12. Per germline, CDR1 KGHSH and CDR2 LQKENI. CDR3 protein: CASSPNPSGGAAGELFF. CDR3 in DNA: TGTGCCAGCTCACCGAACCCCAGCGGGGGGGCTGCAGGGGAGCTGTTTTTT.

V usage is TRBV27 and J usage is TRBJ2-3; 10 nucleotides line up with TRBD2. This CDR3 is 14 amino acids long. CDR1 and CDR2 from the germline V gene are MNHEY and SMNVEV (reference sequence). The trim removed 6 bases at V and 5 bases at J, leaving 5 bases unmatched. CDR3 sequence reads: CASRLGLAEDTQYF. CDR3 DNA: TGTGCCAGCAGGCTAGGACTAGCGGAAGATACGCAGTATTTT.

The chain has TRBV11-2 and TRBJ2-5; maybe TRBD1 (6 bases). The CDR3 is 15 residues long. Trimming pared 2 bases from V and 4 bases from J, leaving 14 bases between. From germline, CDR1 is SGHAT and CDR2 FQNNGV. The CDR3 bases are TGTGCCAGCAGCTTAAAGCCAGGGGCTGGAGAGACCCAGTACTTC. Encoded protein: CASSLKPGAGETQYF.

The chain links TRBV19 to TRBJ1-3; no clear D. The CDR3 is 14 amino acids. CDR1 and CDR2 (germline): LNHDA, SQIVND (reference sequence). Trimming took off 5 bases at V and 5 bases at J, with 13 bases between the two ends. The CDR3 is CASSDHYPRNTIYF. The CDR3 region has the DNA TGTGCCAGTAGTGATCACTACCCCCGAAACACCATATATTTT.

CDR3 in DNA: TGTGCCAGCAGCCCCCCACTAGCGGGGGGGTACAATGAGCAGTTCTTC. Protein sequence: CASSPPLAGGYNEQFF. The chain recombines TRBV7-9 with TRBJ2-1, with 13 bases that match TRBD2. Germline CDR1 is SEHNR and CDR2 is FQNEAQ (reference sequence). The V segment lost 5 bases and the J segment 4 bases; nucleotides outside the gene matches: 5. The CDR3 has 16 amino acids. The whole variable domain, filled in from reference TRBV7-9 and TRBJ2-1, reads DTGVSQNPRHKITKRGQNVTFRCDPISEHNRLYWYRQTLGQGPEFLTYFQNEAQLEKSRLLSDRFSAERPKGSFSTLEIQRTEQGDSAMYLCASSPPLAGGYNEQFFGPGTRLTVL.

The chain couples TRBV6-5 to TRBJ1-3; D uncertain. Deletions cut 5 bases from V and 0 bases from J, with 11 bases between. CDR1 and CDR2 (germline): MNHEY, SVGAGI. CDR3 length: 15 residues. The CDR3, as DNA: TGTGCCAGCAGTAAAACCGGGAGCTCTGGAAACACCATATATTTT. It is translated as CASSKTGSSGNTIYF.

The chain is built from TRBV11-2 and TRBJ2-7; 11 positions match TRBD1. CDR3 length: 15 amino acids. With 5 bases clipped from V and 2 bases from J, the junction kept 5 bases outside the gene matches. CDR1 SGHAT and CDR2 FQNNGV come from the germline V gene. In nucleotides, the CDR3 is TGTGCCAGCAGCGGAGGACAGGGGGCGACCTACGAGCAGTACTTC. This codes for CASSGGQGATYEQYF.